This TCR beta chain stems from a study of technical replicates of blood from several donors. V was trimmed by 0 bases and J by 5 bases, leaving 13 bases between them. This CDR3 is 15 amino acids long. Germline V CDR1 and CDR2: WSHSY, SAAADI. TCRdb keeps only in-frame clones here, not all; method: immunoSEQ multiplex PCR. The sample has fewer than 75,000 clones; roughly 93% are singletons. The receptor comes from a human donor in good health. Input material: T cells isolated from PBMCs. V and J are TRBV10-2 and TRBJ2-5; D perhaps matches TRBD2 (5 bases). The DNA for the CDR3 is TGCGCCAGCAGTGAGTCGGCGGGCAGAAAGGAGACCCAGTACTTC. As protein: CASSESAGRKETQYF.